The source of this T cell receptor beta chain is a study of lymphopenia after photon versus proton radiotherapy. Germline values: CDR1 SQVTM, CDR2 ANQGSEA. The CDR3 has 14 residues. Trimming shortened V by 3 bases and J by 3 bases, and 14 bases separated the two germline ends. Comment on this clone: Its antigen is still unknown.

Study-wide points: Post-nadir diversity loss with photons came from oligoclonal expansion, particularly CD8+ Temra cells. A bigger post-nadir fall in TCR diversity correlated inversely with survival time in deceased patients.

Repertoires were generated with immunoSEQ multiplex PCR, while TCRdb's copy carries only in-frame clones and drops some. The sample includes some 31,000 clones, over 75% of them seen just once. The chain links TRBV29-1 to TRBJ1-2; perhaps TRBD1 as D (5 bases). The sequence was obtained from a woman in her seventies with pancreatic cancer. Source: peripheral blood, taken from a patient treated with proton-based radiotherapy. The CDR3 bases are TGCAGCGTTGAGGGCAGGGAATCGGACTATGGCTACACCTTC. Encoded protein: CSVEGRESDYGYTF.